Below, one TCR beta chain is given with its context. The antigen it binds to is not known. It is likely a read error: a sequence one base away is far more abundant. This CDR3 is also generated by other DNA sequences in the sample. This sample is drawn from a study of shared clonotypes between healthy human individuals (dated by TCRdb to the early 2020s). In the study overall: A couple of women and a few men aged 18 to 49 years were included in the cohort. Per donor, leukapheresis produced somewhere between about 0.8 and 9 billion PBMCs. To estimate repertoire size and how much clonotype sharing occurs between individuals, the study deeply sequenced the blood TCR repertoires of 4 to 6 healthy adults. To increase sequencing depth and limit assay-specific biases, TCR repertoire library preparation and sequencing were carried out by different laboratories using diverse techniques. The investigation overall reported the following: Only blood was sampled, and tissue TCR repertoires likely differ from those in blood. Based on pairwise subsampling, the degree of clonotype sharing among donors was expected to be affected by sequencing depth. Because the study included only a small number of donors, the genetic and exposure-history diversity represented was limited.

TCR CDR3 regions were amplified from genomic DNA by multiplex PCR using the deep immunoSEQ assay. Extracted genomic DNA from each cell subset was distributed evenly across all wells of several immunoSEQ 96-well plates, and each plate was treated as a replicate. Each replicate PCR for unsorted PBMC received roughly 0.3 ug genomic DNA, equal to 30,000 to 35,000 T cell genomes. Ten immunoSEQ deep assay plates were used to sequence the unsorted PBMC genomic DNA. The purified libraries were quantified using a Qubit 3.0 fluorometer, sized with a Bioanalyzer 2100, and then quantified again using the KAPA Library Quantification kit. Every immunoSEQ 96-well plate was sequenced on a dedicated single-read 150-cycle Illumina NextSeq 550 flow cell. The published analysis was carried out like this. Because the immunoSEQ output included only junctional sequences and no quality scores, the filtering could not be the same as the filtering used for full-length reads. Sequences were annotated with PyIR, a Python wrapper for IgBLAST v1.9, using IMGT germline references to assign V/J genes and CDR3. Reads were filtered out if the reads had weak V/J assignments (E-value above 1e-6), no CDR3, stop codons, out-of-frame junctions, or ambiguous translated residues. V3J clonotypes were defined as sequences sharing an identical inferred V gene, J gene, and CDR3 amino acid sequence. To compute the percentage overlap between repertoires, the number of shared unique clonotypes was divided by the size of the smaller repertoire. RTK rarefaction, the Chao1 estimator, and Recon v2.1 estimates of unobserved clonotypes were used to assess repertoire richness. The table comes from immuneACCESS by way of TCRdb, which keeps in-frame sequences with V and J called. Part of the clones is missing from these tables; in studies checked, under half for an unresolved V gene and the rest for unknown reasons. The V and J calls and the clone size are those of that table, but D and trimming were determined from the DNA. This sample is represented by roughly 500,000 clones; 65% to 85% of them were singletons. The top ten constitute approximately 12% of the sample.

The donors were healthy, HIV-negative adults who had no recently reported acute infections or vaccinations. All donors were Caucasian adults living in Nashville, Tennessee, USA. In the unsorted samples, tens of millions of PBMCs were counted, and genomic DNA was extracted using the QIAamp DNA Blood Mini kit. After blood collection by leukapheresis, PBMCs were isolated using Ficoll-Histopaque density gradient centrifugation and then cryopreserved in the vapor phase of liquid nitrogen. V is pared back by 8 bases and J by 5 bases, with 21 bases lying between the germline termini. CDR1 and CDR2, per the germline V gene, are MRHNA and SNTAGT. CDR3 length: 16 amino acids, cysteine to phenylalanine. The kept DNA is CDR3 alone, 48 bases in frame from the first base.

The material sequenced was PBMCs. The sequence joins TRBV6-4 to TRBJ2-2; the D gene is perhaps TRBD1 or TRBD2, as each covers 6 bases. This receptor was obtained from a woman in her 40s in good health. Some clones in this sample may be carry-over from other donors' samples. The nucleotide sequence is TGTGCCAGCGAGTATTTAGCTGGAGGGGGGACCGGGGAGCTGTTTTTT. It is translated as CASEYLAGGGTGELFF.